This entry lists 19 T cell receptor beta chains sequenced from one sample in a study of identical twins. From the 5' RACE reads, TCRdb called clonotypes with MiXCR, one entry per CDR3 protein. This table has roughly 720,000 distinct CDR3 sequences, roughly 18% appearing once. These same records also appear under a second study, on T cells expressing NK-cell markers.

Sample: PBMCs. These receptors were obtained from a young woman in good health.

There are a few counts of this clonotype. The chain has TRBV11-1 and TRBJ2-3; D is perhaps TRBD2 (7 bases). The germline CDR1 and CDR2 sequences are SGHAT and FQDESV (reference sequence). V lost 2 bases and J 3 bases, leaving 24 bases between the germline ends. CDR3 length: 19 amino acids. The CDR3 reads CASSLRIRIMAGATDTQYF. As DNA, the CDR3 is TGTGCCAGCAGCTTAAGGATTCGCATAATGGCGGGGGCTACAGATACGCAGTATTTT.

This chain connects TRBV5-1 to TRBJ2-5; D possibly uses TRBD1 or TRBD2 (6 bases each). Trimming pared 4 bases from V and 5 bases from J, leaving 15 bases between. CDR3 length equals 14 residues. Looked up from germline, CDR1 is SGHRS and CDR2 is YFSETQ. In DNA form, the CDR3 reads TGCGCCAGCAGCCCGAGGGGGGCCGGGGAGACCCAGTACTTC. This gives the protein CASSPRGAGETQYF. Together with reference TRBV5-1 and TRBJ2-5, the CDR3 gives the full variable domain: KAGVTQTPRYLIKTRGQQVTLSCSPISGHRSVSWYQQTPGQGLQFLFEYFSETQRNKGNFPGRFSGRQFSNSRSEMNVSTLELGDSALYLCASSPRGAGETQYFGPGTRLLVL.

The rearrangement joins TRBV27 to TRBJ2-3, with D possibly matching TRBD1 (5 bases). V lost 8 bases to trimming and J lost 8 bases, with 8 bases between them. Germline V CDR1 and CDR2: MNHEY, SMNVEV (reference sequence). This CDR3 region has 10 residues. CDR3 in DNA: TGTGCCAGCGGGGCCGGTACGCAGTATTTT. It yields the protein CASGAGTQYF.

This clonotype showed up just a few times. This chain joins TRBV7-9 and TRBJ1-3; TRBD1 is a possible D gene (6 bases). The germline V gene encodes CDR1 SEHNR and CDR2 FQNEAQ (reference sequence). Between the trimmed V and J ends, which lost 6 bases and 3 bases, there was a span of 21 bases. The CDR3 covers 17 residues. CDR3 nucleotide sequence: TGTGCCAGCAGTACCGGAACAGGGAAGATGGGTGGAAACACCATATATTTT. This encodes CASSTGTGKMGGNTIYF. Full variable domain (missing parts from reference TRBV7-9 and TRBJ1-3): DTGVSQNPRHKITKRGQNVTFRCDPISEHNRLYWYRQTLGQGPEFLTYFQNEAQLEKSRLLSDRFSAERPKGSFSTLEIQRTEQGDSAMYLCASSTGTGKMGGNTIYFGEGSWLTVV.

J is TRBJ2-3 and V is TRBV6-1, with 12 bases aligning to TRBD1. The CDR3 loop spans 16 amino acids. Germline CDR1 and CDR2: MNHNS and SASEGT. V gave up 4 bases and J gave up 4 bases; unmatched junction bases: 6. CDR3 loop: CASSGDRGLGPDTQYF. CDR3 sequence (DNA): TGTGCCAGCAGTGGGGACAGGGGGCTAGGGCCAGATACGCAGTATTTT.

This clonotype was found a few times. The chain employs TRBV4-1 and TRBJ2-1; 8 bases fit TRBD2. Germline V lookup: CDR1 MGHRA, CDR2 YSYEKL. The CDR3 extends over 15 amino acids. Trimming took 7 bases from V and 4 from J; bases not matched to a gene: 9. In nucleotides, the CDR3 is TGCGCCAGCAACCGCCCAGCGGGAGCTTACAATGAGCAGTTCTTC. This codes for CASNRPAGAYNEQFF.

The V call is TRBV5-1, the J call TRBJ2-6; D gene uncertain. The V end lost 1 base, the J end lost 0 bases, and 8 bases lay between the germline ends. There are 16 residues in the CDR3. Per germline, CDR1 SGHRS and CDR2 YFSETQ. DNA for the CDR3: TGCGCCAGCAGCTTGTACATAAGCTCTGGGGCCAACGTCCTGACTTTC. It translates to CASSLYISSGANVLTF.

This clonotype was counted only a few times. The chain uses TRBV12-3 or TRBV12-4 and TRBJ2-3; D call uncertain. With 2 bases removed from V and 0 bases from J, the gap between germline ends came to 9 bases. The CDR3 covers 15 residues. The CDR3 DNA follows: TGTGCCAGCAGTTTAAAGACCTCTAGCACAGATACGCAGTATTTT. The encoded protein is CASSLKTSSTDTQYF.

In its sample, this clonotype was seen a few times. The genes are TRBV10-2 and TRBJ2-1; D call uncertain. CDR1 is WSHSY, CDR2 SAAADI, per germline. The CDR3 length is 14 residues. Between the trimmed V and J ends, which lost 8 bases and 10 bases, there was a span of 21 bases. The CDR3 loop reads CASFFRGGTQEQFF. The CDR3 nucleotides read TGCGCCAGCTTCTTCCGCGGCGGCACTCAGGAGCAGTTCTTC.

This clonotype was observed a handful of times. The rearrangement links TRBV20-1 to TRBJ2-1, with 14 bases aligning to TRBD2. V shed 4 bases and J 7 bases; nucleotides not matched to a gene: 6. The CDR3 loop spans 15 amino acids. The germline V gene encodes CDR1 DFQATT and CDR2 SNEGSKA (reference sequence). CDR3 sequence (DNA): TGCAGTGCTAATGGACTAGCGGGAGGTTGGAATGAGCAGTTCTTC. Protein: CSANGLAGGWNEQFF.

This clonotype was picked up a small number of times. The chain recombines TRBV20-1 with TRBJ1-5; weak D call: TRBD1 (5 bases). Germline V CDR1 and CDR2: DFQATT, SNEGSKA (reference sequence). This CDR3 comprises 15 residues. The V gene lost 3 bases and the J gene lost 7 bases, with 19 bases spanning the gap. The CDR3 bases are TGCAGTGCTAGGTCCGGGGGTATGGTCCGGCAGCCCCAGCATTTT. Amino acid sequence: CSARSGGMVRQPQHF.

The chain uses TRBV15 and TRBJ2-7, with D tentatively TRBD2 (5 bases). Per germline, CDR1 LNHNV and CDR2 YYDKDF (reference sequence). Trimming removed 3 bases at V and 6 bases at J, with 12 bases between. The CDR3 runs 13 residues. The CDR3 sequence is CATSSERQSEQYF. CDR3 DNA sequence: TGTGCCACCAGCAGTGAGCGGCAGAGCGAGCAGTACTTC.

The V gene is TRBV7-2, the J gene TRBJ2-5; D remains ambiguous. The CDR3 has 14 amino acids. Germline V gene lookup returns CDR1 SGHTA and CDR2 FQGNSA. V lost 1 base, J lost 1 base, and 7 bases lay in between. As DNA, the CDR3 is TGTGCCAGCAGCTTAGTAGCTAGCCAAGAGACCCAGTACTTC. Translated: CASSLVASQETQYF.

This clonotype came up a few times. The gene calls are TRBV7-2 and TRBJ2-1, with 13 nucleotides matching TRBD2. The V segment lost 2 bases and the J segment 5 bases; nucleotides outside the gene matches: 3. The germline V gene encodes CDR1 SGHTA and CDR2 FQGNSA. The CDR3 has 16 amino acids. CDR3: CASSLYGTSGNNEQFF. DNA of the CDR3: TGTGCCAGCAGCTTATACGGGACTAGCGGGAACAATGAGCAGTTCTTC. The whole variable domain, filled in from reference TRBV7-2 and TRBJ2-1, reads GAGVSQSPSNKVTEKGKDVELRCDPISGHTALYWYRQSLGQGLEFLIYFQGNSAPDKSGLPSDRFSAERTGGSVSTLTIQRTQQEDSAVYLCASSLYGTSGNNEQFFGPGTRLTVL.

The J gene is TRBJ2-7, the V gene TRBV7-9; D is perhaps TRBD1 (5 bases). The CDR3 totals 13 residues. Per the germline V gene, CDR1 is SEHNR and CDR2 is FQNEAQ (reference sequence). V lost 1 base, J lost 2 bases, and 6 bases lay in between. CDR3 protein: CASSLEDTYEQYF. Here the CDR3 DNA reads TGTGCCAGCAGCTTAGAGGACACCTACGAGCAGTACTTC.

This clonotype came up a few times. CDR3 sequence: CSASWGDQPQHF. The CDR3 nucleotides are TGCAGTGCTAGTTGGGGAGATCAGCCCCAGCATTTT. The chain recombines TRBV20-1 with TRBJ1-5; D uncertain. Germline V gene sequence: CDR1 DFQATT, CDR2 SNEGSKA (reference sequence). V gave up 3 bases and J gave up 5 bases, with 8 bases separating them. This CDR3 contains 12 residues.

This clonotype appeared a few times. The V call is TRBV20-1, the J call TRBJ2-1; no definite D call. The germline CDR1 and CDR2 sequences are DFQATT and SNEGSKA (reference sequence). Trimming took off 8 bases at V and 3 bases at J, with 8 bases between the two ends. This CDR3 is built from 11 residues. The chain's CDR3 is CSSLVYNEQFF. In nucleotides, the CDR3 is TGCAGTTCCCTAGTCTACAATGAGCAGTTCTTC.

V is TRBV10-1 and J is TRBJ2-3, with D perhaps given as TRBD1 or TRBD2 (5 bases each). This CDR3 is 15 amino acids long. Germline values: CDR1 WNHNN, CDR2 SYGVQD (reference sequence). V shed 6 bases and J shed 0 bases, with 13 bases lying between them. The CDR3 reads CASSGDRLSTDTQYF. CDR3 DNA: TGCGCCAGCAGCGGGGACCGACTAAGCACAGATACGCAGTATTTT.

In this sample, this clonotype turned up a few times. This chain connects TRBV12-3 or TRBV12-4 to TRBJ2-1, with D possibly TRBD1 on 5 matching bases. The ends were cut back, 8 bases at V and 7 bases at J, with 15 bases in the middle. The CDR3 loop spans 13 amino acids. The CDR3 DNA is TGTGCCAGCCGTGTAGGGGTTGATAATGAGCAGTTCTTC. It encodes CASRVGVDNEQFF.